The next 26 T cell receptor beta chains were all read from a single sample in a study of cytomegalovirus exposure and HLA in healthy donors. PCR amplification relied on 60 Vbeta primers (plus 13 Jbeta primers). Some clones are missing from TCRdb's copy, which holds only in-frame ones; the method was immunoSEQ multiplex PCR. In the table there are around 150,000 clones, around 80% of which are singletons. The sample consisted of PBMCs. The receptors were sampled from a male donor in good health and CMV-seronegative.

The rearrangement links TRBV7-2 to TRBJ2-1, with a possible D match to TRBD2 (5 bases). Trimming took 2 bases from V and 12 from J, leaving 11 bases between them. Germline assignment: CDR1 SGHTA and CDR2 FQGNSA. This CDR3 is 12 amino acids long. CDR3 in DNA: TGTGCCAGCAGCTTACTGAGCGCGGGGCAGTTCTTC. Translated, it gives CASSLLSAGQFF. Together with reference TRBV7-2 and TRBJ2-1, the CDR3 gives the full variable domain: GAGVSQSPSNKVTEKGKDVELRCDPISGHTALYWYRQSLGQGLEFLIYFQGNSAPDKSGLPSDRFSAERTGGSVSTLTIQRTQQEDSAVYLCASSLLSAGQFFGPGTRLTVL.

This chain joins TRBV5-1 and TRBJ1-1, with TRBD1 identical over 9 bases. V trimming: 0 bases; J trimming: 5 bases; junction bases outside the gene matches: 2. This CDR3 is 14 amino acids long. The germline gives CDR1 SGHRS, CDR2 YFSETQ. CDR3 sequence: CASSLGTGETEAFF. The CDR3 nucleotides are TGCGCCAGCAGCTTGGGGACAGGGGAAACTGAAGCTTTCTTT.

The J gene is TRBJ2-7, the V gene TRBV27; no reliable D call. With 5 bases removed from V and 5 bases from J, the gap between germline ends came to 25 bases. This CDR3 is 17 amino acids long. Looked up from germline, CDR1 is MNHEY and CDR2 is SMNVEV (reference sequence). The CDR3 protein is CASSPTAGSARFNEQYF. The CDR3 nucleotides are TGTGCCAGCAGTCCGACCGCCGGGTCGGCGAGGTTTAACGAGCAGTACTTC.

This sequence joins TRBV6-1 and TRBJ2-7, with 11 bases matching TRBD1. V trimming: 8 bases; J trimming: 3 bases; junction bases outside the gene matches: 9. The germline gives CDR1 MNHNS, CDR2 SASEGT. This CDR3 spans 15 amino acids. CDR3 bases: TGTGCCAGCTGGTCCTCCGGGACAGGGGGCTACGAGCAGTACTTC. It encodes CASWSSGTGGYEQYF.

This clone was detected only once. The chain employs TRBV7-9 and TRBJ2-1; 10 bases line up with TRBD2. CDR1 and CDR2 (germline): SEHNR, FQNEAQ (reference sequence). With 5 bases clipped from V and 0 bases from J, the junction kept 7 bases outside the gene matches. The CDR3 runs to 17 residues. Here the CDR3 reads CASSTLSSGSSYNEQFF. The CDR3 coding sequence is TGTGCCAGCAGCACCCTGTCTAGCGGGAGCTCCTACAATGAGCAGTTCTTC.

This clone was counted only a few times. The chain employs TRBV2 and TRBJ2-4, with a tentative D call TRBD1 (5 bases). CDR1 is SNHLY, CDR2 FYNNEI, per germline. The CDR3 has 14 amino acids. V was clipped by 4 bases and J by 4 bases, with 11 bases between them. The DNA for the CDR3 is TGTGCCAGCAGTGGGTACAGGTCGAAAAACATTCAGTACTTC. This sequence encodes CASSGYRSKNIQYF.

The CDR3 coding sequence is TGTGCCTGGAGTGTTAGCCTACTCGTGAACACCATATATTTT. This codes for CAWSVSLLVNTIYF. V and J are TRBV30 and TRBJ1-3; D gene unclear. The CDR3 has 14 amino acids. V was pared by 0 bases and J by 7 bases, with 13 bases between. Germline-derived CDR1 and CDR2 are GTSNPN and SVGIG (reference sequence). Using reference TRBV30 and TRBJ1-3 for the parts outside the CDR3, the full variable domain is SQTIHQWPATLVQPVGSPLSLECTVEGTSNPNLYWYRQAAGRGLQLLFYSVGIGQISSEVPQNLSASRPQDRQFILSSKKLLLSDSGFYLCAWSVSLLVNTIYFGEGSWLTVV.

The genes are TRBV10-3 and TRBJ2-5; 8 bases are a match to TRBD2. Per the germline V gene, CDR1 is ENHRY and CDR2 is SYGVKD. This CDR3 has 13 residues. The trim removed 3 bases at V and 6 bases at J, leaving 3 bases unmatched. CDR3 sequence: CAISEAGAQTQYF. CDR3 bases: TGTGCCATCAGTGAAGCGGGGGCGCAGACCCAGTACTTC.

This clone was detected only a few times. The V gene is TRBV6-5, the J gene TRBJ1-5; D is unresolved. Germline V gene sequence: CDR1 MNHEY, CDR2 SVGAGI. The CDR3 loop spans 13 amino acids. V gave up 3 bases and J gave up 4 bases, with 7 bases separating them. DNA of the CDR3: TGTGCCAGCAGTTATAATCTTAATCAGCCCCAGCATTTT. Translated, it gives CASSYNLNQPQHF.

The chain is built from TRBV5-1 and TRBJ1-1, with a possible D match to TRBD1 (6 bases). The germline V gene has CDR1 SGHRS and CDR2 YFSETQ. The CDR3 length is 10 residues. Between the trimmed V and J ends, which lost 6 bases and 8 bases, there was a span of 8 bases. The CDR3 reads CASIQGEAFF. As DNA, the CDR3 is TGCGCCAGCATTCAGGGGGAAGCTTTCTTT. Using reference TRBV5-1 and TRBJ1-1 for the parts outside the CDR3, the full variable domain is KAGVTQTPRYLIKTRGQQVTLSCSPISGHRSVSWYQQTPGQGLQFLFEYFSETQRNKGNFPGRFSGRQFSNSRSEMNVSTLELGDSALYLCASIQGEAFFGQGTRLTVV.

The chain is built from TRBV10-3 and TRBJ1-5; 7 positions agree with TRBD1. The CDR3 is made up of 14 amino acids. CDR1 and CDR2 from the germline V gene are ENHRY and SYGVKD. V shed 4 bases and J 4 bases; nucleotides not matched to a gene: 4. CDR3: CAISGDRDNQPQHF. CDR3 nucleotides: TGTGCCATCAGTGGAGACAGGGATAATCAGCCCCAGCATTTT.

J is TRBJ1-6 and V is TRBV7-6; 8 positions agree with TRBD1. The junction had 11 bases not matched to a gene; V was cut back by 5 bases and J by 2 bases. This CDR3 contains 18 residues. CDR1 SGHVS and CDR2 FNYEAQ come from the germline V gene. CDR3 protein: CASSLRGTGAPYNSPLHF. In DNA form, the CDR3 reads TGTGCCAGCAGCCTTAGGGGGACAGGCGCTCCCTATAATTCACCCCTCCACTTT.

This rearrangement joins TRBV28 to TRBJ2-3; 9 bases align to TRBD1. Losses at the gene ends were 3 bases for V and 3 bases for J; bases not matched to a gene: 4. This CDR3 is built from 15 residues. Germline-derived CDR1 and CDR2 are MDHEN and SYDVKM. The CDR3 spells CASSLIQGATDTQYF. CDR3 bases: TGTGCCAGCAGTTTGATACAGGGGGCAACAGATACGCAGTATTTT.

The chain combines TRBV2 with TRBJ2-2, with a possible D match to TRBD2 (5 bases). This CDR3 region has 14 residues. Between the trimmed V and J ends, which lost 1 base and 4 bases, there was a span of 7 bases. Per germline, CDR1 SNHLY and CDR2 FYNNEI. The CDR3 here is CASSEVAGTGELFF. The CDR3 nucleotides are TGTGCCAGCAGTGAAGTCGCGGGCACCGGGGAGCTGTTTTTT.

The V and J genes are TRBV7-8 and TRBJ1-1; the D gene is possibly TRBD1 (5 bases). Germline loops: CDR1 SGHVS, CDR2 FQNEAQ. The CDR3 sequence is 15 residues long. With 1 base removed from V and 3 bases from J, the gap between germline ends came to 12 bases. The CDR3 DNA is TGTGCCAGCAGCTTAGTGGGGGGGTTGGACACTGAAGCTTTCTTT. This sequence encodes CASSLVGGLDTEAFF. Looking up the rest from reference TRBV7-8 and TRBJ1-1 gives the full variable domain: GAGVSQSPRYKVAKRGQDVALRCDPISGHVSLFWYQQALGQGPEFLTYFQNEAQLDKSGLPSDRFFAERPEGSVSTLKIQRTQQEDSAVYLCASSLVGGLDTEAFFGQGTRLTVV.

V and J are TRBV7-8 and TRBJ1-5; D perhaps matches TRBD1 (6 bases). The CDR3 loop spans 14 amino acids. From germline, CDR1 is SGHVS and CDR2 FQNEAQ. The V end was cut by 1 base, the J end by 10 bases, with 14 bases between. CDR3 protein: CASSLGIRGSPQHF. In DNA form, the CDR3 reads TGTGCCAGCAGCTTAGGTATCAGGGGATCACCCCAGCATTTT.

V and J are TRBV19 and TRBJ2-6; 8 bases fit TRBD1. Looked up from germline, CDR1 is LNHDA and CDR2 is SQIVND (reference sequence). CDR3 length: 14 residues. Trimming took 4 bases from V and 9 from J; bases not matched to a gene: 5. CDR3: CASSTGQGDNVLTF. For the CDR3, the DNA is TGTGCCAGTAGTACCGGACAGGGCGACAACGTCCTGACTTTC. The full variable domain, completed using reference TRBV19 and TRBJ2-6, is DGGITQSPKYLFRKEGQNVTLSCEQNLNHDAMYWYRQDPGQGLRLIYYSQIVNDFQKGDIAEGYSVSREKKESFPLTVTSAQKNPTAFYLCASSTGQGDNVLTFGAGSRLTVL.

The chain recombines TRBV4-2 with TRBJ2-3, with D possibly TRBD1 on 6 matching bases. The CDR3 runs 16 residues. Trimming took off 0 bases at V and 8 bases at J, with 18 bases between the two ends. The germline V gene has CDR1 LGHNA and CDR2 YNFKEQ. CDR3 region: CASSQEGGPTFGTQYF. The CDR3 coding sequence is TGTGCCAGCAGCCAAGAAGGGGGACCTACATTTGGTACGCAGTATTTT.

J is TRBJ1-3 and V is TRBV29-1; D unclear. CDR3 length: 12 amino acids. Trimming removed 7 bases at V and 0 bases at J, with 7 bases between. Germline-derived CDR1 and CDR2 are SQVTM and ANQGSEA. CDR3 loop: CSGSISGNTIYF. CDR3 bases: TGCAGCGGTAGTATCTCTGGAAACACCATATATTTT.

This clone was observed a few times. V is TRBV5-1 and J is TRBJ1-6; perhaps TRBD1 as D (5 bases). V lost 3 bases to trimming and J lost 7 bases, with 14 bases between them. CDR3 length equals 15 residues. Germline V gene lookup returns CDR1 SGHRS and CDR2 YFSETQ. The DNA for the CDR3 is TGCGCCAGCAGCTACGGACAAGAAGGGAATTCACCCCTCCACTTT. It translates to CASSYGQEGNSPLHF.

This chain links TRBV29-1 with TRBJ2-3; 12 nucleotides match TRBD2. The CDR3 consists of 14 residues. The V gene's germline CDR1 is SQVTM and CDR2 ANQGSEA. After removal of 3 bases from V and 6 bases from J, the junction contained 4 bases not matched to a gene. The CDR3 region is CSVETSGGRDTQYF. In nucleotides, the CDR3 is TGCAGCGTTGAGACTAGCGGGGGCCGGGATACGCAGTATTTT.

This clone was observed a handful of times. The rearrangement uses TRBV15 and TRBJ1-2; TRBD1 matches 9 bases. The CDR3 contains 15 residues. Trimming at V came to 3 bases and at J to 1 base, leaving 3 bases not matched to a gene. CDR1 is LNHNV and CDR2 is YYDKDF in the germline V gene (reference sequence). The CDR3 DNA sequence: TGTGCCACCAGCAGGGACAGGGGCCGTAACTATGGCTACACCTTC. It encodes CATSRDRGRNYGYTF. Filled out from reference TRBV15 and TRBJ1-2, the complete variable domain reads DAMVIQNPRYQVTQFGKPVTLSCSQTLNHNVMYWYQQKSSQAPKLLFHYYDKDFNNEADTPDNFQSRRPNTSFCFLDIRSPGLGDTAMYLCATSRDRGRNYGYTFGSGTRLTVV.

Regarding this clone: Within the sample, other DNA sequences also encode this same CDR3. This rearrangement joins TRBV7-3 to TRBJ1-1; D is perhaps TRBD1 (5 bases). Trimming took off 2 bases at V and 4 bases at J, with 8 bases between the two ends. Germline CDR1 is SGHTA and CDR2 is FQGTGA. This CDR3 is built from 13 residues. DNA for the CDR3: TGTGCCAGCAGCTTATCGGGGGGCACTGAAGCTTTCTTT. This encodes CASSLSGGTEAFF.

V and J are TRBV3-2 and TRBJ2-5; the table's D gene call, TRBD2, was not cross checked with the DNA. TRBV3-2 has pseudogene status. CDR3 length equals 8 residues. CDR3: CASSPEYF. As DNA, the CDR3 is TGTGCCAGCAGCCCCGAGTACTTC.

The chain is built from TRBV6-1 and TRBJ1-3, with D uncertain. Germline values: CDR1 MNHNS, CDR2 SASEGT. The CDR3 sequence is 14 residues long. Trimming took off 6 bases at V and 4 bases at J, with 13 bases between the two ends. The CDR3 is CASSREGSGNTIYF. CDR3 sequence (DNA): TGTGCCAGCAGCCGTGAGGGATCCGGAAACACCATATATTTT.

V usage is TRBV5-1 and J usage is TRBJ2-2, with D possibly matching TRBD2 (5 bases). CDR1 is SGHRS and CDR2 is YFSETQ in the germline V gene. There are 15 residues in the CDR3. The V and J ends lost 0 bases and 5 bases respectively, with 11 bases between them. CDR3 region: CASSLVLARTGELFF. CDR3 DNA sequence: TGCGCCAGCAGCTTGGTTCTAGCCCGGACCGGGGAGCTGTTTTTT.